These T cell receptor beta chains were read from a single sample in a study of cytomegalovirus exposure and HLA in healthy donors. TCRdb's table, derived via immunoSEQ multiplex PCR, lists solely in-frame clones and lacks some. The data contain more than 150,000 clones, over 70% of them singletons. Sequencing was performed on PBMCs. The receptors originated from a man aged 50-60 years in good health and CMV-seronegative. Each CDR3 is given with its conserved first and last residue. D genes are given only for firm matches. Clone sizes are given selectively: once, few, many, or a class where the clone is expanded.

-,TRBV7-9,TRBJ1-5,-,TGTGCCAGCAGCGGGCCAGGGGGCAATCAGCCCCAGCATTTT,CASSGPGGNQPQHF
TRBD1,TRBV2,TRBJ1-1,-,TGTGCCAGCACCACTGCCCGGTACAGGGGACCTCTCTTT,CASTTARYRGPLF
TRBD2,TRBV30,TRBJ2-2,once,TGTGCCTGGAGAGCGCTAGCGGGGATTGCCGGGGAGCTGTTTTTT,CAWRALAGIAGELFF
-,TRBV13,TRBJ2-3,few,TGTGCCAGCAGAGACCCAGGGGAGAGCACAGATACGCAGTATTTT,CASRDPGESTDTQYF
TRBD1,TRBV7-2,TRBJ1-1,-,TGTGCCAGCAGCGGACAGGCAAACACTGAAGCTTTCTTT,CASSGQANTEAFF
-,TRBV20-1,TRBJ1-6,once,TGCAGTGCTAGAAAGGGGGTGACCCTCCACTTT,CSARKGVTLHF
-,TRBV6-6,TRBJ2-7,-,TGTGCCAGCAGCTTGATCTACGAGCAGTACTTC,CASSLIYEQYF
-,TRBV2,TRBJ1-4,-,TGTGCCAGCAGAGGGAGTAATGAAAAACTGTTTTTT,CASRGSNEKLFF
-,TRBV5-6,TRBJ2-4,-,TGTGCCAGCAGCTGGAGGGGGCTAGCCAAAAACATTCAGTACTTC,CASSWRGLAKNIQYF
-,TRBV27,TRBJ1-4,few,TGTGCCAGCAGTTTATCCCAGGGTTGGGAAAAACTGTTTTTT,CASSLSQGWEKLFF
-,TRBV27,TRBJ2-3,-,TGTGCCAGCAGTTTTAACAGGGGCACAGATACGCAGTATTTT,CASSFNRGTDTQYF
-,TRBV19,TRBJ1-3,-,TGTGCCAGTAGCGGGGGGGCCTCTGGAAACACCATATATTTT,CASSGGASGNTIYF
TRBD2,TRBV27,TRBJ2-2,-,TGTGCCAGCAGTTTTCGGCTAGCGGGGGTCACGAACACCGGGGAGCTGTTTTTT,CASSFRLAGVTNTGELFF
TRBD1,TRBV4-3,TRBJ2-7,-,TGCGCCAGCAGCCAAAAGACAGGGCTGTCCTACGAGCAGTACTTC,CASSQKTGLSYEQYF
TRBD1,TRBV5-6,TRBJ1-5,-,TGTGCCAGCAGTTTGGGACAGGGTTATCAGCCCCAGCATTTT,CASSLGQGYQPQHF
-,TRBV6-4,TRBJ2-3,-,TGTGCCAGCAGTGACTCACTAGCCACAGATACGCAGTATTTT,CASSDSLATDTQYF
-,TRBV9,TRBJ2-3,-,TGTGCCAGCAGCGTAGTACCAGCAGATACGCAGTATTTT,CASSVVPADTQYF
-,TRBV7-6,TRBJ2-7,-,TGTGCCAGCAGCTTCCGAGGAGGGAGTGGGGAGCAGTACTTC,CASSFRGGSGEQYF
TRBD2,TRBV6-4,TRBJ2-2,-,TGTGCCAGCAGTGACGGCGGGGGGATCGGCACCGGGGAGCTGTTTTTT,CASSDGGGIGTGELFF
-,TRBV25-1,TRBJ1-2,-,TGTGCCAGCAGTGATTCGAGATGGGCGGGGGCGCAAGGCTACACCTTC,CASSDSRWAGAQGYTF
TRBD1,TRBV5-6,TRBJ2-6,-,TGTGCCAGCAGCCTTGGACAGGGGGCCCAATCTGGGGCCAACGTCCTGACTTTC,CASSLGQGAQSGANVLTF
-,TRBV5-1,TRBJ1-1,-,TGCGCCAGCAGCCCCCAGGCCCAGGGCGAAGCTTTCTTT,CASSPQAQGEAFF
-,TRBV5-4,TRBJ2-7,few,TGTGCCAGCAGTGGAGCAGGGGTGAGCTACGAGCAGTACTTC,CASSGAGVSYEQYF
-,TRBV7-2,TRBJ2-1,-,TGTGCCAGCAGCTCCCCAGATAGCACGCACAATGAGCAGTTCTTC,CASSSPDSTHNEQFF
-,TRBV4-2,TRBJ1-2,-,TGTGCCAGCAGCCATGACCCGGCGGGAAAGAACTATGGCTACACCTTC,CASSHDPAGKNYGYTF
TRBD2,TRBV7-6,TRBJ2-5,-,TGTGCCAGCAGCTTAGCGGGGAGGGACCAGTACTTC,CASSLAGRDQYF
-,TRBV7-9,TRBJ2-3,few,TGTGCCAGCAGCCTTGGGTCAGGGGGGGATACGCAGTATTTT,CASSLGSGGDTQYF
-,TRBV19,TRBJ1-6,-,TGTGCCAGTACCCCGTCCCGTGGAGGGAATTCACCCCTCCACTTT,CASTPSRGGNSPLHF
TRBD1,TRBV15,TRBJ1-5,-,TGTGCCACCAGCAGAGATGGGACAGGGGATCAGCCCCAGCATTTT,CATSRDGTGDQPQHF
-,TRBV7-9,TRBJ2-7,-,TGTGCCAGCAGTCCGACAGGCGGTTTACCCGAGCAGTACTTC,CASSPTGGLPEQYF
-,TRBV5-6,TRBJ1-2,-,TGTGCCAGCAGCCCACAAGACAGGCTCTATGGCTACACCTTC,CASSPQDRLYGYTF
-,TRBV7-9,TRBJ1-4,-,TGTGCCTCGGGAAGGTTCGGGGAAAAACTGTTTTTT,CASGRFGEKLFF
TRBD1,TRBV6-5,TRBJ2-6,-,TGTGCCAGCAGTAAGACAGGGTCTGGGGCCAACGTCCTGACTTTC,CASSKTGSGANVLTF
-,TRBV4-3,TRBJ1-2,-,TGCGCCAGCAGCCAAGATTGGGAGGGCCCCTATGGCTACACCTTC,CASSQDWEGPYGYTF
TRBD1,TRBV18,TRBJ1-5,-,TGTGCCAGCTCACCACCCGCAGGGGGCTTAATTGATCAGCCCCAGCATTTT,CASSPPAGGLIDQPQHF
TRBD1,TRBV7-9,TRBJ1-6,-,TGTGCCAGCAGCCCAACAGGGGGCTATTCACCCCTCCACTTT,CASSPTGGYSPLHF
TRBD1,TRBV4-2,TRBJ1-1,-,TGTGCCAGCAGCCAAGGAACAGGGGCTGAAGCTTTCTTT,CASSQGTGAEAFF
-,TRBV9,TRBJ1-1,-,TGTGCCAGCAGCCAGGGGTTGAGGGACACTGAAGCTTTCTTT,CASSQGLRDTEAFF
-,TRBV11-3,TRBJ2-3,-,TGTGCCAGCAGCAAACGGGACAACGGACCAGCAGATACGCAGTATTTT,CASSKRDNGPADTQYF
-,TRBV19,TRBJ1-3,-,TGTGCCAGTAGTTCCCCGGGAGAACGGAACACCATATATTTT,CASSSPGERNTIYF
TRBD1,TRBV6-5,TRBJ1-6,-,TGTGCCAGCAGTTTACAGGGGTATTCACCCCTCCACTTT,CASSLQGYSPLHF